This T cell receptor (beta chain) emerged from a study of cytomegalovirus exposure and HLA in healthy donors. Regarding the study as a whole: Cytomegalovirus status was reportedly diagnosed by the classifier with high specificity and sensitivity.

The PCR had 60 Vbeta and 13 Jbeta primers. Profiling relied on immunoSEQ multiplex PCR, and the TCRdb table lists in-frame clones only, not all of them. In the table there are over 150,000 clones, 75% to 90% of which are singletons. This clone came up many times. No antigen is known for it. This TCR came from a man in his thirties or forties in good health and CMV-seronegative. The source material was PBMCs.

This chain's CDR3 is CASSPRTASLRRRAEAFF. CDR3 nucleotides: TGTGCCAGCAGTCCCCGGACAGCCAGCCTTAGACGACGCGCTGAAGCTTTCTTT. J is TRBJ1-1 and V is TRBV27; D possibly corresponds to TRBD1 (6 bases). The V and J ends lost 5 bases and 6 bases respectively, with 28 bases between them. The length of the CDR3 is 18 residues. Germline CDR1 and CDR2: MNHEY and SMNVEV (reference sequence).